This T cell receptor beta chain comes out of a study of CD8 T cells in ankylosing spondylitis. General study findings and limits: As for the disease-linked clones, they showed a CD8+ phenotype and occurred at relatively low frequencies in peripheral blood. One TCR beta motif, made up of under ten highly homologous variants, appeared characteristic of ankylosing spondylitis blood.

A single record per CDR3 protein comes from TCRdb applying MiXCR to the 5' RACE reads. This sample yields tens of thousands of distinct CDR3 sequences, of which approximately 5.9% are seen a single time; approximately 12% belongs to the top ten. The V gene lost 8 bases and the J gene lost 0 bases, with 8 bases spanning the gap. This CDR3 region has 13 residues. Germline CDR1 reads ENHRY; CDR2 reads SYGVKD. This clonotype was counted ten times or more. The target antigen is unknown. The chain has TRBV10-3 and TRBJ1-5; D call uncertain. The sequenced sample was blood, either unsorted or a sorted T cell fraction (not recorded which). The source is a male donor with ankylosing spondylitis or in good health (not recorded which). The CDR3 region is CAIGTDSNQPQHF. Here the CDR3 DNA reads TGTGCCATCGGCACGGATAGCAATCAGCCCCAGCATTTT.